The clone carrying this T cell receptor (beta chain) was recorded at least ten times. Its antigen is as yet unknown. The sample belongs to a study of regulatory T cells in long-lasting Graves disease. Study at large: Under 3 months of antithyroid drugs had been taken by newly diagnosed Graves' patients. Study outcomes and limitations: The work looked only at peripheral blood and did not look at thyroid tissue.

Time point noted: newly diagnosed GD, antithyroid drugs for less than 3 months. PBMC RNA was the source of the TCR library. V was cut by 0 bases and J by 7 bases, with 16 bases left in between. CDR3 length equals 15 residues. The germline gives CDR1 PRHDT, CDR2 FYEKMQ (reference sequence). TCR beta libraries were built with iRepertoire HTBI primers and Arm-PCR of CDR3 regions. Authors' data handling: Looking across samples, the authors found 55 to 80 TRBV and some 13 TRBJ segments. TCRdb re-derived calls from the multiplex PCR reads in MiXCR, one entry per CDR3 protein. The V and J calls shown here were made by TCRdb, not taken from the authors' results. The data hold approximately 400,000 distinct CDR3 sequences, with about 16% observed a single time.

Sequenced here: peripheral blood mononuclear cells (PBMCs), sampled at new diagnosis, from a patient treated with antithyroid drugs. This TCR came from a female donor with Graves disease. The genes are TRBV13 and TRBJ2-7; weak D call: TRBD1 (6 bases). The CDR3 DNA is TGTGCCAGCAGCTTAGGCGGGACACCCTTGGCAGAGCAGTACTTC. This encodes CASSLGGTPLAEQYF.